This T cell receptor beta chain was sequenced during a study of brain T cells in children with intractable seizures. The time point was: blood from clinic visit 5 months post-surgery; TSC patient then seizure free. Germline CDR1 is ENHRY and CDR2 is SYGVKD. The CDR3 sequence is 16 residues long. V was shortened by 7 bases and J by 0 bases, with 18 bases between the two germline ends. Using immunoSEQ multiplex PCR, the repertoire was profiled, and TCRdb retains in-frame clones only, with some absent. The table lists about 340,000 clones, about 93% of them singletons, with approximately 5% in the top ten.

This receptor was taken from a boy under two years old with tuberous sclerosis and intractable seizures. This specimen consisted of peripheral blood, obtained more than 4 months after surgery. The gene calls are TRBV10-3 and TRBJ2-5, with a weak D call TRBD2 (5 bases). The CDR3 DNA reads as TGTGCCATCAACCCGATTAAGTGGACTGACCAAGAGACCCAGTACTTC. Translating gives CAINPIKWTDQETQYF.